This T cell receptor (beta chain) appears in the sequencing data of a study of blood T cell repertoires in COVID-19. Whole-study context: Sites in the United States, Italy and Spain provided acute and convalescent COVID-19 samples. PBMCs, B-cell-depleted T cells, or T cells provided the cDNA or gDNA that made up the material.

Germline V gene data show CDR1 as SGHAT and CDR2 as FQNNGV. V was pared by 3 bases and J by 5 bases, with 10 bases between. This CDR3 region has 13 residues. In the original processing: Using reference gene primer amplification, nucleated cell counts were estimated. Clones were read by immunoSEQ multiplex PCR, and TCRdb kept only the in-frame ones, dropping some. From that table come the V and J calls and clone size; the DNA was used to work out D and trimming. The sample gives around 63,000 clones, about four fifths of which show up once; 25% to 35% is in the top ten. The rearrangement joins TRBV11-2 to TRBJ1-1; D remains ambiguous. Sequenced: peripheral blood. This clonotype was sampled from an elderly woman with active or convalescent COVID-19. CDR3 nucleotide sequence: TGTGCCAGCAGCTTGACACTCCCTACTGAAGCTTTCTTT. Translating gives CASSLTLPTEAFF.